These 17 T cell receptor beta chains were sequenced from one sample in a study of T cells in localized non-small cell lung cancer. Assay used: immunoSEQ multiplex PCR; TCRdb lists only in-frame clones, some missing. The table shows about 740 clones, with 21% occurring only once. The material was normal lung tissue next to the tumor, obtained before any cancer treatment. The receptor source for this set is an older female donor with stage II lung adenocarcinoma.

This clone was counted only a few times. The DNA for the CDR3 is TGTGCCAGCAGTAGCCAAACAGGGGCTGAAGCTTTCTTT. Encoded protein: CASSSQTGAEAFF. The chain uses TRBV2 and TRBJ1-1, with 7 bases matching TRBD1. V shed 5 bases, J shed 6 bases, and the junction held 6 bases outside the gene matches. The CDR3 totals 13 residues. CDR1 SNHLY and CDR2 FYNNEI come from the germline V gene.

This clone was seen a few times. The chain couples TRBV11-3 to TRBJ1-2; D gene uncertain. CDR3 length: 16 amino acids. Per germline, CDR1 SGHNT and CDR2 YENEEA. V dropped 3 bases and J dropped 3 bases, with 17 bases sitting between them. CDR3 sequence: CASSFMYRSYHYGYTF. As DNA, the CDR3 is TGTGCCAGCAGCTTTATGTACAGAAGTTATCACTATGGCTACACCTTC.

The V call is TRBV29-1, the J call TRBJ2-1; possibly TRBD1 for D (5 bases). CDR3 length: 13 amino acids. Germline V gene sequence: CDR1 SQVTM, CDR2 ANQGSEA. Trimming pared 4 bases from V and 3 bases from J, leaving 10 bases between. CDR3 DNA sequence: TGCAGCGTTGGGGTGACAGTCTACAATGAGCAGTTCTTC. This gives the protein CSVGVTVYNEQFF.

As DNA, the CDR3 is TGCGCCAGCAGCCAAGATTCGGCAGGGAACTATGGCTACACCTTC. This gives the protein CASSQDSAGNYGYTF. The gene calls are TRBV4-1 and TRBJ1-2; a possible D gene is TRBD1 (5 bases). The CDR3 has 15 residues. The germline V gene has CDR1 MGHRA and CDR2 YSYEKL. V was pared by 0 bases and J by 2 bases, with 10 bases between.

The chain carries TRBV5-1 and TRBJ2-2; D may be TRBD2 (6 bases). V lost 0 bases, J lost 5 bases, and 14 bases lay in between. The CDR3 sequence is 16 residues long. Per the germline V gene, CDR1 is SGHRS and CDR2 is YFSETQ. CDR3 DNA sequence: TGCGCCAGCAGCTTGGCCGCTAGTCGGGGGACCGGGGAGCTGTTTTTT. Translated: CASSLAASRGTGELFF. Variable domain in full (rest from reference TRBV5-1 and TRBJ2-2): KAGVTQTPRYLIKTRGQQVTLSCSPISGHRSVSWYQQTPGQGLQFLFEYFSETQRNKGNFPGRFSGRQFSNSRSEMNVSTLELGDSALYLCASSLAASRGTGELFFGEGSRLTVL.

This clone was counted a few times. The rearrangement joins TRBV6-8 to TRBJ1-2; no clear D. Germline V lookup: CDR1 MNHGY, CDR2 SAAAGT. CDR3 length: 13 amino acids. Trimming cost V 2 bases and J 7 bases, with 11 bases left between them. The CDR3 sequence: CASSYHQGRGYTF. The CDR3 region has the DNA TGTGCCAGCAGTTACCACCAAGGACGTGGCTACACCTTC.

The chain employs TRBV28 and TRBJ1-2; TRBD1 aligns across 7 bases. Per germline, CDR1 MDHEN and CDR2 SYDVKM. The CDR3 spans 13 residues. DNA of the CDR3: TGTGCGGGGGGACAGCCTCGCGGGTATGGCTACACCTTC. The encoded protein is CAGGQPRGYGYTF.

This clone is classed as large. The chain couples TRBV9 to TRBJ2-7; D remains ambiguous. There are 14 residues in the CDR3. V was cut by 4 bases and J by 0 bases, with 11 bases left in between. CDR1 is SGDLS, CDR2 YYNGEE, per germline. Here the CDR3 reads CASSPSRSSYEQYF. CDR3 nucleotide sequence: TGTGCCAGCAGCCCCAGCAGGAGCTCCTACGAGCAGTACTTC.

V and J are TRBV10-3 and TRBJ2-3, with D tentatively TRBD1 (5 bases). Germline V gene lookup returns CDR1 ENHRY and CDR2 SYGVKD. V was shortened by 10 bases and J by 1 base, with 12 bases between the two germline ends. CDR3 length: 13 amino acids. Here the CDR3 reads CATQDSGTDTQYF. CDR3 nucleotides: TGTGCCACCCAAGACAGCGGCACAGATACGCAGTATTTT.

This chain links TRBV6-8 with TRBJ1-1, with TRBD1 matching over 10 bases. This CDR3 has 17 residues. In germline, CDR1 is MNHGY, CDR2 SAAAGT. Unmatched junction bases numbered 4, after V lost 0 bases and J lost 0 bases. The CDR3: CASSYSRTGGLNTEAFF. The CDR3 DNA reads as TGTGCCAGCAGTTACTCGAGGACAGGGGGATTGAACACTGAAGCTTTCTTT.

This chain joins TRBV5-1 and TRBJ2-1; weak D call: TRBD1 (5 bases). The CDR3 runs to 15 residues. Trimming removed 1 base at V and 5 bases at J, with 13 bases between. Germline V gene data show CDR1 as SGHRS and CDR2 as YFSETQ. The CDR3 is CASSLRQGINNEQFF. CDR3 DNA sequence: TGCGCCAGCAGCTTGAGGCAGGGTATCAACAATGAGCAGTTCTTC.

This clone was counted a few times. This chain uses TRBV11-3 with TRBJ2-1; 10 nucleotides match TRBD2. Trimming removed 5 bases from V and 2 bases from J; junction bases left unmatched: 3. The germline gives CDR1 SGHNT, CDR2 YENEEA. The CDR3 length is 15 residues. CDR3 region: CASSPLAGAYNEQFF. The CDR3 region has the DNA TGTGCCAGCAGCCCGCTAGCGGGGGCCTACAATGAGCAGTTCTTC.

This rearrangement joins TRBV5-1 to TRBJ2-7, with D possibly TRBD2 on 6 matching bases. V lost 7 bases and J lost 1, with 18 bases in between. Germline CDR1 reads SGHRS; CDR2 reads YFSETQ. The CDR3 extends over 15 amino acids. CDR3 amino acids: CASSGSGLRSYEQYF. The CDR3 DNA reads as TGCGCCAGCTCAGGAAGCGGGCTCCGATCCTACGAGCAGTACTTC.

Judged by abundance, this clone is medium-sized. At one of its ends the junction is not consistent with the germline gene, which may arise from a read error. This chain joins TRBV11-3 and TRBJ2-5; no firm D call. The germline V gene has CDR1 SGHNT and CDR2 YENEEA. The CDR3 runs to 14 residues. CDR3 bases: TGTGCTAGCAGCTTGTCCCAGGACCAAGAGACCCAGTACTTC. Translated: CASSLSQDQETQYF.

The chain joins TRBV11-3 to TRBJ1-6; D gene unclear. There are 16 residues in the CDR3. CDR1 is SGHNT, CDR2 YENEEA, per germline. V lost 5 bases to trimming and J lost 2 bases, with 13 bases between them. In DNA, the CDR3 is TGTGCCAGCAGCATACCCGGGAAGACCTATAATTCACCCCTCCACTTT. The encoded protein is CASSIPGKTYNSPLHF. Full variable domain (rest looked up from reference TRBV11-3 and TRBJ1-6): EAGVVQSPRYKIIEKKQPVAFWCNPISGHNTLYWYLQNLGQGPELLIRYENEEAVDDSQLPKDRFSAERLKGVDSTLKIQPAELGDSAVYLCASSIPGKTYNSPLHFGNGTRLTVT.

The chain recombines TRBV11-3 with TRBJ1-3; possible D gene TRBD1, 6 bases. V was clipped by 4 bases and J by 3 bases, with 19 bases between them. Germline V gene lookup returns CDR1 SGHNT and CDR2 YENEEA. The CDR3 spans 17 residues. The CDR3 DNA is TGTGCCAGCAGCTCCTGGGCTGTGGGGGGCTTTGGAAACACCATATATTTT. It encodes CASSSWAVGGFGNTIYF.

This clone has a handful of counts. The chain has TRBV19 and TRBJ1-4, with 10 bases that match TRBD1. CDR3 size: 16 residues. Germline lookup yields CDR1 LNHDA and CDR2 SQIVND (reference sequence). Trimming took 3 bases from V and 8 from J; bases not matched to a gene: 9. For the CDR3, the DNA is TGTGCCAGTAGTATCTGGACAGGGGGGTTTGGAGAAAAACTGTTTTTT. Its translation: CASSIWTGGFGEKLFF.